The 10 T cell receptor beta chains presented below share a single source sample, sequenced in a study of blood T cell repertoires in COVID-19. Profiling relied on immunoSEQ multiplex PCR, and the TCRdb table lists in-frame clones only, not all of them. The data show about 160,000 clones, with roughly 81% seen just once and under 6.5% held by the top ten. Sequencing input: peripheral blood. The source is a woman between 45 and 65 years old with COVID-19, enrolled during active disease.

The CDR3 bases are TGTGCCAGCAGCTTACCGAGCTCTGGAAACACCATATATTTT. This gives the protein CASSLPSSGNTIYF. V gene TRBV5-6 combines with J gene TRBJ1-3; D is unclear. Trimming pared 2 bases from V and 0 bases from J, leaving 6 bases between. Germline CDR1 reads SGHDT; CDR2 reads YYEEEE. CDR3 length: 14 residues.

V and J are TRBV2 and TRBJ2-5; tentatively, D is TRBD1 (5 bases). The CDR3 consists of 15 residues. V lost 1 base and J lost 2, with 11 bases in between. The germline V gene has CDR1 SNHLY and CDR2 FYNNEI. The CDR3 spells CASSEGSTGQETQYF. The DNA for the CDR3 is TGTGCCAGCAGTGAAGGATCTACAGGACAAGAGACCCAGTACTTC. The variable domain in full, completed from reference TRBV2 and TRBJ2-5, reads EPEVTQTPSHQVTQMGQEVILRCVPISNHLYFYWYRQILGQKVEFLVSFYNNEISEKSEIFDDQFSVERPDGSNFTLKIRSTKLEDSAMYFCASSEGSTGQETQYFGPGTRLLVL.

The CDR3 reads CASSSGQTSGNTIYF. The CDR3 nucleotides read TGTGCCAGCAGCTCCGGACAGACCTCTGGAAACACCATATATTTT. The chain joins TRBV5-5 to TRBJ1-3; a possible D gene is TRBD1 (6 bases). CDR1 and CDR2 (germline): SGHKS, YYEKEE (reference sequence). Trimming removed 3 bases from V and 0 bases from J, with 10 bases in between. The length of the CDR3 is 15 residues.

V usage is TRBV11-2 and J usage is TRBJ2-2; D is unclear. The CDR3 contains 14 residues. Trimming took off 5 bases at V and 5 bases at J, with 12 bases between the two ends. Germline CDR1 and CDR2: SGHAT and FQNNGV. The CDR3 DNA reads TGTGCCAGCAGCCTTCAGACTGGGACCGGGGAGCTGTTTTTT. Protein sequence: CASSLQTGTGELFF.

The chain combines TRBV19 with TRBJ2-2; 8 bases match TRBD2. The trim removed 2 bases at V and 3 bases at J, leaving 8 bases unmatched. The length of the CDR3 is 17 residues. Germline CDR1 reads LNHDA; CDR2 reads SQIVND (reference sequence). CDR3 loop: CASSIIRTSFDTGELFF. DNA of the CDR3: TGTGCCAGTAGTATAATCAGGACTAGCTTCGACACCGGGGAGCTGTTTTTT.

This chain joins TRBV10-3 and TRBJ1-3, with TRBD1 identical over 8 bases. The CDR3 has 16 residues. V dropped 2 bases and J dropped 0; count of bases not matched to a gene: 3. Germline V CDR1 and CDR2: ENHRY, SYGVKD. The CDR3 sequence: CAISERQGASGNTIYF. CDR3 in DNA: TGTGCCATCAGTGAGCGGCAGGGGGCCTCTGGAAACACCATATATTTT.

This clone has only one observation. This chain uses TRBV3-1 (or the pseudogene TRBV3-2) with TRBJ2-6; the D is unclear. Trimming took 0 bases from V and 2 from J, leaving 2 bases between them. Germline-derived CDR1 and CDR2 are LGHDT and YNNKEL (reference sequence). The CDR3 extends over 14 amino acids. CDR3 sequence reads: CASSQDTGANVLTF. The CDR3 region has the DNA TGTGCCAGCAGCCAAGATACTGGGGCCAACGTCCTGACTTTC.

V gene TRBV7-6 combines with J gene TRBJ1-1; D is perhaps TRBD1 (5 bases). This CDR3 is 14 amino acids long. Trimming removed 1 base at V and 5 bases at J, with 11 bases between. Germline V gene lookup returns CDR1 SGHVS and CDR2 FNYEAQ. The CDR3 loop is CASSLGGVRTEAFF. The CDR3 DNA reads as TGTGCCAGCAGCTTAGGGGGGGTTCGGACTGAAGCTTTCTTT.

Notes on this clone: Other nucleotide sequences in the sample specify the same CDR3. The chain employs TRBV10-3 and TRBJ1-2; the match to TRBD1 covers 8 bases. CDR1 and CDR2 (germline): ENHRY, SYGVKD. This CDR3 contains 15 residues. V was clipped by 0 bases and J by 4 bases; unmatched bases: 4. The CDR3 spells CAISESQGALYGYTF. CDR3 sequence (DNA): TGTGCCATCAGTGAGTCGCAGGGGGCTCTCTATGGCTACACCTTC.

In regard to this clone: Within the sample, other DNA sequences also encode this same CDR3. In nucleotides, the CDR3 is TGTGCCAGCAGTTTTGTAGGCACAGATACGCAGTATTTT. This encodes CASSFVGTDTQYF. The chain combines TRBV12-3 or TRBV12-4 with TRBJ2-3, with no clear D. The CDR3 extends over 13 amino acids. V was trimmed by 3 bases and J by 1 base, leaving 5 bases between them.